The 26 T cell receptor beta chains given below trace back to one sample, sequenced in a study of radiation and T cells in renal cell carcinoma. Time point reported: blood 4 weeks post-SBRT, at nephrectomy. Treatment denoted: 15 Gy SBRT to primary tumor, nephrectomy 4 weeks later. Profiled with immunoSEQ multiplex PCR; TCRdb holds only in-frame clones, not every one. The table shows 150,000 to 200,000 clones, with 88% occurring only once. The source was blood, collected from a patient whose treatment included radiotherapy and nephrectomy. These receptors originate from a woman aged 50 to 65 with renal cell carcinoma.

This chain joins TRBV4-1 and TRBJ1-3, with D uncertain. Trimming took 1 base from V and 8 from J, leaving 12 bases between them. The CDR3 sequence is 14 residues long. Germline V gene data show CDR1 as MGHRA and CDR2 as YSYEKL. CDR3 protein: CASSQGSSFDTIYF. CDR3 DNA sequence: TGCGCCAGCAGCCAAGGGAGCAGCTTTGACACCATATATTTT.

This chain joins TRBV7-8 and TRBJ2-7, with D possibly TRBD2 on 6 matching bases. Trimming took 4 bases from V and 3 from J, leaving 13 bases between them. This CDR3 has 14 residues. The germline V gene encodes CDR1 SGHVS and CDR2 FQNEAQ. This chain's CDR3 is CASSSRESNYEQYF. DNA for the CDR3: TGTGCCAGCAGCTCACGGGAGTCGAACTACGAGCAGTACTTC.

The chain recombines TRBV19 with TRBJ1-1; weak D call: TRBD1 (6 bases). V was clipped by 1 base and J by 4 bases, with 13 bases between them. CDR3 size: 15 residues. Germline V gene lookup returns CDR1 LNHDA and CDR2 SQIVND (reference sequence). CDR3 nucleotide sequence: TGTGCCAGTAGTATAGGAGCGGGGGCCGGCACTGAAGCTTTCTTT. Its translation: CASSIGAGAGTEAFF.

This clone was seen only a few times. V gene TRBV25-1 combines with J gene TRBJ2-7; 8 nucleotides agree with TRBD1. The CDR3 runs 14 residues. Germline CDR1 reads MGHDK; CDR2 reads SYGVNS. V shed 5 bases, J shed 4 bases, and the junction held 7 bases outside the gene matches. Here the CDR3 reads CASSPPGGGYEQYF. The CDR3 DNA reads TGTGCCAGCAGTCCCCCAGGGGGCGGGTACGAGCAGTACTTC.

This sequence joins TRBV6-1 and TRBJ2-1; 12 positions agree with TRBD2. Unmatched junction bases numbered 14, after V lost 4 bases and J lost 7 bases. The CDR3 covers 18 residues. Germline V gene data show CDR1 as MNHNS and CDR2 as SASEGT. In DNA, the CDR3 is TGTGCCAGCAGTGCGACTAGCGGGGGCCGCCGGGGTTCAAATGAGCAGTTCTTC. It is translated as CASSATSGGRRGSNEQFF.

The chain recombines TRBV5-6 with TRBJ1-5, with a tentative D call TRBD1 (5 bases). The CDR3 runs to 15 residues. From germline, CDR1 is SGHDT and CDR2 YYEEEE. Trimming took off 1 base at V and 7 bases at J, with 15 bases between the two ends. The DNA of the CDR3 is TGTGCCAGCAGCTTGTATGCAGGGCGGCACCAGCCCCAGCATTTT. Translated: CASSLYAGRHQPQHF. Drawing the rest from reference TRBV5-6 and TRBJ1-5, the complete variable domain is DAGVTQSPTHLIKTRGQQVTLRCSPKSGHDTVSWYQQALGQGPQFIFQYYEEEERQRGNFPDRFSGHQFPNYSSELNVNALLLGDSALYLCASSLYAGRHQPQHFGDGTRLSIL.

The CDR3 loop reads CASSAGGDTQYF. DNA of the CDR3: TGTGCCAGCAGTGCTGGGGGCGATACGCAGTATTTT. The V and J genes are TRBV2 and TRBJ2-3, with D possibly being TRBD1 (6 bases). This CDR3 contains 12 residues. CDR1 and CDR2 from the germline V gene are SNHLY and FYNNEI. V lost 4 bases and J 6 bases, leaving 8 bases between the germline ends.

This clone has more than one count but fewer than ten. The chain is built from TRBV30 and TRBJ1-6; D not certain. V was trimmed by 0 bases and J by 8 bases, leaving 5 bases between them. Germline CDR1 reads GTSNPN; CDR2 reads SVGIG (reference sequence). The CDR3 spans 12 residues. The CDR3 region has the DNA TGTGCCTGGAGTGTATGGGATTCACCCCTCCACTTT. Translation: CAWSVWDSPLHF.

This chain connects TRBV7-8 to TRBJ1-1; a weak D match, TRBD1 (5 bases). From germline, CDR1 is SGHVS and CDR2 FQNEAQ. This CDR3 spans 17 amino acids. The V end lost 4 bases, the J end lost 1 base, and 19 bases lay between the germline ends. CDR3 sequence reads: CASSSPGQQGTNTEAFF. For the CDR3, the DNA is TGTGCCAGCAGCTCCCCTGGCCAGCAGGGAACGAACACTGAAGCTTTCTTT.

The J gene is TRBJ2-2, the V gene TRBV13; TRBD1 or TRBD2 may be the D gene (5 bases each). V gave up 4 bases and J gave up 4 bases, with 7 bases separating them. CDR1 PRHDT and CDR2 FYEKMQ come from the germline V gene (reference sequence). The CDR3 runs 13 residues. The CDR3 region is CASSWGRTGELFF. The CDR3 DNA sequence: TGTGCCAGCAGCTGGGGACGCACCGGGGAGCTGTTTTTT. The full variable domain, completed using reference TRBV13 and TRBJ2-2, is AAGVIQSPRHLIKEKRETATLKCYPIPRHDTVYWYQQGPGQDPQFLISFYEKMQSDKGSIPDRFSAQQFSDYHSELNMSSLELGDSALYFCASSWGRTGELFFGEGSRLTVL.

The chain couples TRBV4-3 to TRBJ1-2, with D unclear. Between the trimmed V and J ends, which lost 1 base and 8 bases, there was a span of 17 bases. Germline lookup yields CDR1 LGHNA and CDR2 YSLEER. The CDR3 totals 15 residues. Written as DNA, the CDR3 is TGCGCCAGCAGCCAAGTTTTAGGCTCGGTTGGGGGCTACACCTTC. Its translation: CASSQVLGSVGGYTF.

The chain combines TRBV19 with TRBJ1-4, with D possibly TRBD1 on 6 matching bases. The CDR3 sequence is 15 residues long. The germline V gene encodes CDR1 LNHDA and CDR2 SQIVND (reference sequence). Between the trimmed V and J ends, which lost 4 bases and 8 bases, there was a span of 17 bases. The CDR3 loop is CASSRWWGPSEKLFF. The CDR3, as DNA: TGTGCCAGTAGTAGATGGTGGGGGCCAAGCGAAAAACTGTTTTTT.

V gene TRBV19 combines with J gene TRBJ1-5; D is ambiguous. CDR1 and CDR2 from the germline V gene are LNHDA and SQIVND (reference sequence). The CDR3 extends over 15 amino acids. Trimming took off 3 bases at V and 2 bases at J, with 11 bases between the two ends. For the CDR3, the DNA is TGTGCCAGTAGTATCGAAGGATACGGCAATCAGCCCCAGCATTTT. Translating gives CASSIEGYGNQPQHF.

The rearrangement joins TRBV7-2 to TRBJ2-5, with D perhaps given as TRBD1 or TRBD2 (5 bases each). Trimming pared 4 bases from V and 1 base from J, leaving 13 bases between. The length of the CDR3 is 15 residues. In germline, CDR1 is SGHTA, CDR2 FQGNSA. The CDR3 loop is CASSSGRTIQETQYF. The CDR3 nucleotides read TGTGCCAGCAGCTCGGGACGGACAATCCAAGAGACCCAGTACTTC.

The chain combines TRBV29-1 with TRBJ1-2; D remains ambiguous. In germline, CDR1 is SQVTM, CDR2 ANQGSEA. The CDR3 consists of 13 residues. Trimming pared 6 bases from V and 5 bases from J, leaving 16 bases between. CDR3 region: CSVPGIGRYGYTF. As DNA, the CDR3 is TGCAGCGTCCCGGGGATCGGGAGATATGGCTACACCTTC.

This chain links TRBV7-9 with TRBJ1-6; no clear D gene. Trimming pared 2 bases from V and 0 bases from J, leaving 5 bases between. This CDR3 comprises 15 residues. Germline V gene data show CDR1 as SEHNR and CDR2 as FQNEAQ (reference sequence). CDR3 region: CASSLIGSYNSPLHF. Here the CDR3 DNA reads TGTGCCAGCAGCTTAATCGGCTCCTATAATTCACCCCTCCACTTT.

The chain combines TRBV18 with TRBJ2-3, with D maybe TRBD2 (5 bases). The V gene's germline CDR1 is KGHSH and CDR2 LQKENI. The V end lost 5 bases, the J end lost 0 bases, and 9 bases lay between the germline ends. There are 14 residues in the CDR3. For the CDR3, the DNA is TGTGCCAGCTCAGGACTGTATAGCACAGATACGCAGTATTTT. Its protein product is CASSGLYSTDTQYF.

The V call is TRBV5-5, the J call TRBJ1-2; D is unresolved. Germline V gene lookup returns CDR1 SGHKS and CDR2 YYEKEE (reference sequence). There are 13 residues in the CDR3. V gave up 4 bases and J gave up 2 bases, with 9 bases separating them. The CDR3 loop reads CASSAEINYGYTF. The CDR3 coding sequence is TGTGCCAGCAGCGCGGAGATAAACTATGGCTACACCTTC.

CDR3 DNA: TGTGCCAGCAGCCCCGAGAACTCGGGACTAGCGGGGCCCTACAATGAGCAGTTCTTC. The encoded protein is CASSPENSGLAGPYNEQFF. This chain connects TRBV11-2 to TRBJ2-1; 13 nucleotides match TRBD2. With V trimmed by 5 bases and J by 2 bases, 12 bases remained unmatched. Germline V gene lookup returns CDR1 SGHAT and CDR2 FQNNGV. The CDR3 totals 19 residues.

This chain connects TRBV7-8 to TRBJ2-2, with D possibly TRBD2 on 6 matching bases. Germline CDR1 SGHVS, CDR2 FQNEAQ. This CDR3 comprises 16 residues. V gave up 5 bases and J gave up 2 bases, with 15 bases separating them. The CDR3 DNA sequence: TGTGCCAGCAGCCCCAGCTTACTAGCTAACACCGGGGAGCTGTTTTTT. This encodes CASSPSLLANTGELFF. The variable domain in full, with the rest retrieved from reference TRBV7-8 and TRBJ2-2, is GAGVSQSPRYKVAKRGQDVALRCDPISGHVSLFWYQQALGQGPEFLTYFQNEAQLDKSGLPSDRFFAERPEGSVSTLKIQRTQQEDSAVYLCASSPSLLANTGELFFGEGSRLTVL.

This clone was counted a single time. This chain connects TRBV5-1 to TRBJ1-2, with a weak D call TRBD1 (5 bases). This CDR3 is built from 16 residues. V was cut by 4 bases and J by 4 bases, with 20 bases left in between. Germline-derived CDR1 and CDR2 are SGHRS and YFSETQ. The CDR3 here is CASSHYSVRESYGYTF. DNA of the CDR3: TGCGCCAGCAGCCACTATTCCGTCAGGGAGAGCTATGGCTACACCTTC. The variable domain in full, completed from reference TRBV5-1 and TRBJ1-2, reads KAGVTQTPRYLIKTRGQQVTLSCSPISGHRSVSWYQQTPGQGLQFLFEYFSETQRNKGNFPGRFSGRQFSNSRSEMNVSTLELGDSALYLCASSHYSVRESYGYTFGSGTRLTVV.

V is TRBV19 and J is TRBJ1-1; D gene ambiguous. The CDR3 loop spans 14 amino acids. V lost 4 bases and J lost 5, with 14 bases in between. Germline V gene sequence: CDR1 LNHDA, CDR2 SQIVND (reference sequence). CDR3 amino acids: CASSTRKGWTEAFF. CDR3 DNA: TGTGCCAGTAGTACCCGTAAGGGTTGGACTGAAGCTTTCTTT.

The genes are TRBV9 and TRBJ2-7; 9 bases align to TRBD1. Germline V gene lookup returns CDR1 SGDLS and CDR2 YYNGEE. CDR3 length equals 14 residues. V trimming: 4 bases; J trimming: 3 bases; junction bases outside the gene matches: 5. This CDR3 reads CASSPDRGFYEQYF. The CDR3 coding sequence is TGTGCCAGCAGCCCTGACAGGGGGTTCTACGAGCAGTACTTC.

The V gene is TRBV9, the J gene TRBJ1-1, with TRBD1 identical over 9 bases. Germline CDR1 is SGDLS and CDR2 is YYNGEE. The V segment lost 0 bases and the J segment 4 bases; nucleotides outside the gene matches: 10. The CDR3 has 17 residues. The CDR3 sequence: CASSVGQGDSSGTEAFF. Written as DNA, the CDR3 is TGTGCCAGCAGCGTAGGACAGGGGGATAGTTCGGGCACTGAAGCTTTCTTT.

J is TRBJ2-3 and V is TRBV4-3, with D unclear. Deletions cut 1 base from V and 4 bases from J, with 12 bases between. This CDR3 has 15 amino acids. Germline V CDR1 and CDR2: LGHNA, YSLEER. Here the CDR3 reads CASSQGWAGADTQYF. The CDR3 DNA is TGCGCCAGCAGCCAAGGCTGGGCCGGTGCAGATACGCAGTATTTT.

The chain links TRBV21-1 to TRBJ1-1; the table's D call TRBD1 went unverified against the DNA. TRBV21-1 is an annotated pseudogene. The CDR3 is made up of 14 amino acids. CDR3 protein: CASSGDRGGAEAFF. The CDR3, as DNA: TGTGCCAGCAGTGGGGACAGGGGTGGCGCTGAAGCTTTCTTT.